This T cell receptor (beta chain) comes out of a study of identical twins. General observations from the study: One should note that invariant MAIT and iNKT cells could partly confound zero-insertion analyses. For out-of-frame beta sequences, excess twin sharing was weaker. The conclusions drew on cross-sectional statistical analysis instead of tracking the same donors. There was an excess of low generation probability in the out-of-frame alpha sequences that twins shared.

In its sample, this clonotype was seen a few times. Its antigen remains unknown. V was pared by 4 bases and J by 5 bases, with 10 bases between. The CDR3 length is 13 residues. Germline values: CDR1 SGHKS, CDR2 YYEKEE (reference sequence). In TCRdb, the 5' RACE reads were re-called with MiXCR into one record per CDR3 protein. This repertoire shows under 300,000 distinct CDR3 sequences, about an eighth found once; its top ten account for around 9.5%. The specimen was memory (CD45RO+) T cells sorted from blood. The chain is built from TRBV5-5 and TRBJ1-5, with D possibly matching TRBD1 (6 bases). The TCR originated in a woman between 18 and 30 years old in good health. This CDR3 is CASSDTGYQPQHF. The CDR3 coding sequence is TGTGCCAGCAGCGACACAGGGTATCAGCCCCAGCATTTT.